The entry below gives a single T cell receptor beta chain sequence along with its context. This sample is part of a study of blood T cell repertoires in COVID-19. Overall study context: The origin of the acute and convalescent COVID-19 samples was the United States, Italy and Spain. T cells, B-cell-depleted T cells, or PBMCs provided the cDNA or gDNA that served as material.

Repertoires were generated with immunoSEQ multiplex PCR, while TCRdb's copy carries only in-frame clones and drops some. The table shows approximately 300,000 clones, with over 80% occurring only once. V was pared by 3 bases and J by 4 bases, with 19 bases between. CDR3 length: 17 residues. What was sequenced was peripheral blood. V usage is TRBV23-1 and J usage is TRBJ2-1, with D possibly TRBD1 on 6 matching bases. TRBV23-1 is designated an ORF whose function remains uncertain. The receptor's source is a woman aged 50 to 60 with active or convalescent COVID-19. The CDR3 region has the DNA TGCGCCAGCAGTCAGGGGCCTTACAGGGATGATTACAATGAGCAGTTCTTC. Amino acid sequence: CASSQGPYRDDYNEQFF.